This paragraph reports one T cell receptor (beta chain). Its antigen remains unidentified. This specimen comes from a study of cytomegalovirus exposure and HLA in healthy donors. The study, taken as a whole, reports: In vitro testing confirmed a few CMV-associated chains as specific for CMV antigens. A later look showed TCR association rates differing by HLA locus, highest for DRB1 and lowest for HLA-C.

The PCR employed 60 Vbeta primers together with 13 Jbeta primers. Clones were sequenced by immunoSEQ multiplex PCR, and TCRdb holds only the in-frame ones, with some missing. The sample includes about 140,000 clones, roughly 79% seen only once; the top ten take more than 0.75%. CDR1 and CDR2 (germline): LGHNT, FRNRAP. The CDR3 runs to 13 residues. The V end was cut by 7 bases, the J end by 7 bases, with 14 bases between. Material for sequencing was PBMCs. The rearrangement uses TRBV12-5 and TRBJ1-5; D perhaps matches TRBD1 (5 bases). This receptor was identified in a man younger than 35 in good health and CMV-seronegative. The CDR3 reads CASAPGGEQPQHF. The CDR3 DNA follows: TGTGCTAGTGCCCCTGGGGGGGAACAGCCCCAGCATTTT.